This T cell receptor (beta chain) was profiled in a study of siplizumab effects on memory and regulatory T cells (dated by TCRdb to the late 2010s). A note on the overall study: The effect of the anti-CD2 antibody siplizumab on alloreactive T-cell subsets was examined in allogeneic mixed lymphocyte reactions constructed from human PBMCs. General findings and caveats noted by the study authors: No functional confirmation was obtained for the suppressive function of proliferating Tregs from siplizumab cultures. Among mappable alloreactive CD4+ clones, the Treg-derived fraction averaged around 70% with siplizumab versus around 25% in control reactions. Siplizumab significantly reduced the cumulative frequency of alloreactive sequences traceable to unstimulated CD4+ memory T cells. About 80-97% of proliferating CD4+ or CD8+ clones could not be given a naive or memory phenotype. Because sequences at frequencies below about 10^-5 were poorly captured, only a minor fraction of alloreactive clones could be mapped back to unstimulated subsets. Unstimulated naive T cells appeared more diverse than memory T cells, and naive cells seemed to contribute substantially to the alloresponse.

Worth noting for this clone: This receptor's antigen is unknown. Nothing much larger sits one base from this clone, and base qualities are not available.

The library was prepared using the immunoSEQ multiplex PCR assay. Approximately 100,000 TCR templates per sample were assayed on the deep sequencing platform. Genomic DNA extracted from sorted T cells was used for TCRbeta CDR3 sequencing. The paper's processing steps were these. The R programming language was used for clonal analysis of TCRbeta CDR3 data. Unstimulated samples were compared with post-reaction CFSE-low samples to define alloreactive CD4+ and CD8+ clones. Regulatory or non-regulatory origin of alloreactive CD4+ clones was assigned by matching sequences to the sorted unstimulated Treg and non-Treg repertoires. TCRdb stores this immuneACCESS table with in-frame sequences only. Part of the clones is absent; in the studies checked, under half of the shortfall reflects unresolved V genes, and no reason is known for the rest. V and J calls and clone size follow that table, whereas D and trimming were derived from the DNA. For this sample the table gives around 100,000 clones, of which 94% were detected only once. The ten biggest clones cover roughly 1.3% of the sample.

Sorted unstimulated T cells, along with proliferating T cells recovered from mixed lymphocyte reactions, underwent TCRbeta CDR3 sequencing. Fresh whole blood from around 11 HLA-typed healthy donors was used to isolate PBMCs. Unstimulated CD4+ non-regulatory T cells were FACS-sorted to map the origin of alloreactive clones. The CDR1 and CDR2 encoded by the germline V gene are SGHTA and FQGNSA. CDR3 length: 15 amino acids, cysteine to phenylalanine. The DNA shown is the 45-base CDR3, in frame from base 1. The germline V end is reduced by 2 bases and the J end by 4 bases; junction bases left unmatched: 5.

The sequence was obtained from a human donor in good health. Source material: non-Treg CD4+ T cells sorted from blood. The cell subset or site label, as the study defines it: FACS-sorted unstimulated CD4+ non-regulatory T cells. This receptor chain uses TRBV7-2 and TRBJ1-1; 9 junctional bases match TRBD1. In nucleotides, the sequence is TGTGCCAGCAGCTTAAAATGGGGACAGGGCACTGAAGCTTTCTTT. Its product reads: CASSLKWGQGTEAFF. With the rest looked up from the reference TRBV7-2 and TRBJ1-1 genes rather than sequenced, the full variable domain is GAGVSQSPSNKVTEKGKDVELRCDPISGHTALYWYRQSLGQGLEFLIYFQGNSAPDKSGLPSDRFSAERTGGSVSTLTIQRTQQEDSAVYLCASSLKWGQGTEAFFGQGTRLTVV.